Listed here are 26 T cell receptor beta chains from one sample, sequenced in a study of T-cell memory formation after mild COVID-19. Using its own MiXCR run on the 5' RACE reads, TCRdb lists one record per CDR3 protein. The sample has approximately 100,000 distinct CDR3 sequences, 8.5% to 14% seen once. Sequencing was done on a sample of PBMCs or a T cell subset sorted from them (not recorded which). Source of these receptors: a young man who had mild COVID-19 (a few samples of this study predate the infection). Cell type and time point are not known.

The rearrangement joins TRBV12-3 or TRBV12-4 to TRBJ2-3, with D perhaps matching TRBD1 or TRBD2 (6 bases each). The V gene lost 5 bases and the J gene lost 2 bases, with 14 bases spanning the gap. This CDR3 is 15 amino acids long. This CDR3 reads CASSHREDITDTQYF. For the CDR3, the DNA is TGTGCCAGCAGTCACAGGGAGGATATCACAGATACGCAGTATTTT.

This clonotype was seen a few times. The chain's CDR3 is CATSRERGQSYGYTF. CDR3 DNA sequence: TGTGCCACCAGCAGAGAGAGGGGCCAGAGCTATGGCTACACCTTC. The chain recombines TRBV15 with TRBJ1-2; a weak D match, TRBD1 (5 bases). CDR1 LNHNV and CDR2 YYDKDF come from the germline V gene (reference sequence). V was cut by 0 bases and J by 4 bases, with 12 bases left in between. The CDR3 is 15 residues long.

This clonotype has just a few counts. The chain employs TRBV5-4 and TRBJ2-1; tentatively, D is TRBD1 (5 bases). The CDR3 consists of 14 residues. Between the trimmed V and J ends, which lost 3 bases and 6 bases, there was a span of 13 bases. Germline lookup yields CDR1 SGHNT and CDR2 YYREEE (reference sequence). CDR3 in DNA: TGTGCCAGCAGCTACGGACCAGGGATCAATGAGCAGTTCTTC. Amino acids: CASSYGPGINEQFF.

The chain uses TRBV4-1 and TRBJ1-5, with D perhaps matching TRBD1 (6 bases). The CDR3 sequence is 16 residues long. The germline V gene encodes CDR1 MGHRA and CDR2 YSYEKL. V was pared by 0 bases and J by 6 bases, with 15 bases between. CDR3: CASSQDGGGPGQPQHF. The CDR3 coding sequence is TGCGCCAGCAGCCAAGATGGAGGGGGGCCTGGTCAGCCCCAGCATTTT.

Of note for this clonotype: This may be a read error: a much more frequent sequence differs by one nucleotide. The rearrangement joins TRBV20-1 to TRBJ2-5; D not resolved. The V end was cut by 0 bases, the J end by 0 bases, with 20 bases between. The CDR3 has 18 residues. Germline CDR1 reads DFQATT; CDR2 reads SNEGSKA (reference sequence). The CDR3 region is CSARDLEVGSTHQETQYF. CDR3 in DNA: TGCAGTGCTAGAGATCTTGAGGTGGGTTCGACGCACCAAGAGACCCAGTACTTC.

The DNA of the CDR3 is TGTGCCACCGGGATCGCCACAGATACGCAGTATTTT. Translated: CATGIATDTQYF. V is TRBV7-9 and J is TRBJ2-3, with D possibly TRBD2 on 5 matching bases. Germline values: CDR1 SEHNR, CDR2 FQNEAQ (reference sequence). This CDR3 region has 12 residues. V lost 10 bases and J lost 2, with 10 bases in between. Looking up the rest from reference TRBV7-9 and TRBJ2-3 gives the full variable domain: DTGVSQNPRHKITKRGQNVTFRCDPISEHNRLYWYRQTLGQGPEFLTYFQNEAQLEKSRLLSDRFSAERPKGSFSTLEIQRTEQGDSAMYLCATGIATDTQYFGPGTRLTVL.

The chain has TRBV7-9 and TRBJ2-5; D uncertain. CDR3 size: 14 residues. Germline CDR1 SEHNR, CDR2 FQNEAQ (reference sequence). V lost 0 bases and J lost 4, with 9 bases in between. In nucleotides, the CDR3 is TGTGCCAGCAGCTTAGCGGCAGAGCGAGAGACCCAGTACTTC. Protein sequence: CASSLAAERETQYF.

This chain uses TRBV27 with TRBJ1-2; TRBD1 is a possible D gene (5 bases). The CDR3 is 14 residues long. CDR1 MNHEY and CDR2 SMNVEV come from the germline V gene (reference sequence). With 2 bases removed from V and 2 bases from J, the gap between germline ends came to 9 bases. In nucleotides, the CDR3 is TGTGCCAGCAGTTTACGAGGGACCAACTATGGCTACACCTTC. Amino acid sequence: CASSLRGTNYGYTF.

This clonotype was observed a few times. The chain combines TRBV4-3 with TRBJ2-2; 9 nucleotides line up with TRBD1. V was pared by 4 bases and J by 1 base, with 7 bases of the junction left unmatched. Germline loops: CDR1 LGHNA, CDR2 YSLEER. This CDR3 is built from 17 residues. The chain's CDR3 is CASSRDWTGVNTGELFF. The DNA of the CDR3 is TGCGCCAGCAGCCGAGATTGGACAGGGGTGAACACCGGGGAGCTGTTTTTT.

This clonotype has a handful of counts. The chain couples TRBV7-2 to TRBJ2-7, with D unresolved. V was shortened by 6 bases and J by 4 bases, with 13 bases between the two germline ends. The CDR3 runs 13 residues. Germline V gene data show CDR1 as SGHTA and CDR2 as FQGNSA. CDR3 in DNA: TGTGCCAGCAGACCGGCTAGACCTTACGAGCAGTACGTC. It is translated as CASRPARPYEQYV.

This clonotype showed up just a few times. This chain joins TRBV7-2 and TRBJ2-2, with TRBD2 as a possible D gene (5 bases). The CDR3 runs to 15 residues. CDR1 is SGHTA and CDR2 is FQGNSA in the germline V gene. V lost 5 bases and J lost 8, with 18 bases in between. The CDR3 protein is CASSTHLAFSGELFF. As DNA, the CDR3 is TGTGCCAGCAGCACCCATCTAGCCTTCTCGGGGGAGCTGTTTTTT.

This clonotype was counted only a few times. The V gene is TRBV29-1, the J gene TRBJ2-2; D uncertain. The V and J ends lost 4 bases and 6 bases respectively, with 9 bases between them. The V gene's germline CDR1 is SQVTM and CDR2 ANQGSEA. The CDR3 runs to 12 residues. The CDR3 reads CSVGTGAGELFF. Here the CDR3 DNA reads TGCAGCGTTGGAACGGGCGCCGGGGAGCTGTTTTTT.

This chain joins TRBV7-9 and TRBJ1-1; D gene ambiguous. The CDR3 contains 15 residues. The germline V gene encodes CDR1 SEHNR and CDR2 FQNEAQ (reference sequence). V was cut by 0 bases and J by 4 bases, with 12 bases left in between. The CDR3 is CASSLAGKGLTEAFF. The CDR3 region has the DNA TGTGCCAGCAGCTTAGCTGGTAAAGGACTCACTGAAGCTTTCTTT. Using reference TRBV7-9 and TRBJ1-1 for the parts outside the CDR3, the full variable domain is DTGVSQNPRHKITKRGQNVTFRCDPISEHNRLYWYRQTLGQGPEFLTYFQNEAQLEKSRLLSDRFSAERPKGSFSTLEIQRTEQGDSAMYLCASSLAGKGLTEAFFGQGTRLTVV.

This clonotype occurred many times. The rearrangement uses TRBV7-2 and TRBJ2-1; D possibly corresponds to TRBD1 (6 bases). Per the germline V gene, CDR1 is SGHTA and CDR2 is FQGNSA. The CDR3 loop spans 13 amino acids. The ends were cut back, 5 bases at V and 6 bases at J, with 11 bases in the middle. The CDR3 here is CASSQGLVNEQFF. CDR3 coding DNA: TGTGCCAGCAGCCAGGGGCTAGTCAATGAGCAGTTCTTC.

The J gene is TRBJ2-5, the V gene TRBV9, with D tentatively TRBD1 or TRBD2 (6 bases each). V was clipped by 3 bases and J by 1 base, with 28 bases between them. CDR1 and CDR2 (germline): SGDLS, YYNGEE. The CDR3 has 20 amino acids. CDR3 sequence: CASSAGRGLGQTMSQETQYF. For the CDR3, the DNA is TGTGCCAGCAGCGCGGGCCGGGGACTCGGACAGACTATGAGCCAAGAGACCCAGTACTTC.

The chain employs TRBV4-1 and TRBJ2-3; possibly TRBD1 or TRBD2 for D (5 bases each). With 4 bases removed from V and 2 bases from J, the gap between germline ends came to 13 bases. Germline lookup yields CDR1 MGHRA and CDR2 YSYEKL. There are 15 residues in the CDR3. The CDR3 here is CASSRGAGTTDTQYF. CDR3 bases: TGCGCCAGCAGCCGGGGCGCGGGCACCACAGATACGCAGTATTTT.

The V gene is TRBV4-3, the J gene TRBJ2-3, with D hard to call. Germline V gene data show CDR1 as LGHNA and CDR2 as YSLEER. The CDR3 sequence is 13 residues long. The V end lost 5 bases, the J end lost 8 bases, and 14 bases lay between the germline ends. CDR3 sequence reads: CASSVDRMGTQYF. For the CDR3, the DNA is TGCGCCAGCAGCGTAGATAGGATGGGTACGCAGTATTTT.

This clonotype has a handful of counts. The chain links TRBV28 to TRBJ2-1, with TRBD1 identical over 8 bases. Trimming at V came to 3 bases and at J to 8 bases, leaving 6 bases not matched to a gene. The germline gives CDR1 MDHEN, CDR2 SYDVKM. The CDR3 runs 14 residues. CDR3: CASSFRQGADEQFF. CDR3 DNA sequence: TGTGCCAGCAGTTTCCGTCAGGGGGCAGATGAGCAGTTCTTC.

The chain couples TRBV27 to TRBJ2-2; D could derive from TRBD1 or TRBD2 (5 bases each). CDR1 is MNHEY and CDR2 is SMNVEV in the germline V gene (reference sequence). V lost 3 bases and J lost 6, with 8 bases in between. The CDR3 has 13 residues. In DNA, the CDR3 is TGTGCCAGCAGTTTTAGGGGAGCCGGGGAGCTGTTTTTT. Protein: CASSFRGAGELFF.

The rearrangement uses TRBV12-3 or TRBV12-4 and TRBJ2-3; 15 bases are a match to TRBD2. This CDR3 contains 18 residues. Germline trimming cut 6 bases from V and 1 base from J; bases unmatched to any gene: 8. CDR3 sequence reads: CASRLGLAGGPRTDTQYF. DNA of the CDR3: TGTGCCAGCAGGCTCGGACTAGCGGGGGGGCCTCGCACAGATACGCAGTATTTT.

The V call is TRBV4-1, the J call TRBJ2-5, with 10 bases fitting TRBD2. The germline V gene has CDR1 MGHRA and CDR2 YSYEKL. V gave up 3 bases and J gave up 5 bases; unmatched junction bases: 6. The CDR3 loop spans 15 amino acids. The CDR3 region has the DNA TGCGCCAGCAGCCAGACCGGGACTAGCGACGAGACCCAGTACTTC. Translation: CASSQTGTSDETQYF.

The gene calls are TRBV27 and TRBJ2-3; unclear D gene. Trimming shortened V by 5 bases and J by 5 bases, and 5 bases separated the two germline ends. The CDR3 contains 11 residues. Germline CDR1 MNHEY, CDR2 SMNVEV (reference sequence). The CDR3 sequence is CASSAGDTQYF. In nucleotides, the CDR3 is TGTGCCAGCAGTGCAGGAGATACGCAGTATTTT.

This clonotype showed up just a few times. The CDR3 DNA is TGCGCCAGCAGCCAAGATTGGAGGAACACCGGGGAGCTGTTTTTT. Its translation is CASSQDWRNTGELFF. This chain uses TRBV4-3 with TRBJ2-2; the D is unclear. Germline CDR1 LGHNA, CDR2 YSLEER. CDR3 length equals 15 residues. Trimming took 0 bases from V and 1 from J, leaving 6 bases between them.

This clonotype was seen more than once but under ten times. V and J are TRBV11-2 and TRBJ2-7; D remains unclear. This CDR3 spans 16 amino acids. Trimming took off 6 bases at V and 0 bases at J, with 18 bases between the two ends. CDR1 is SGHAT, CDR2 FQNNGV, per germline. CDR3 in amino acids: CASRGWAGHRSYEQYF. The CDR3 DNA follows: TGTGCCAGCAGGGGGTGGGCCGGGCACCGCTCCTACGAGCAGTACTTC.

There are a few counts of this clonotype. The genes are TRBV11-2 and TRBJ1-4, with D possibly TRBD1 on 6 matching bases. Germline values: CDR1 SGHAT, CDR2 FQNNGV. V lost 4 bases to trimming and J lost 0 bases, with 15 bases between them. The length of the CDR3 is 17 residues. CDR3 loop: CASSSRHRDATNEKLFF. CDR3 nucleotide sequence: TGTGCCAGCAGCTCCCGACACAGGGATGCAACTAATGAAAAACTGTTTTTT.

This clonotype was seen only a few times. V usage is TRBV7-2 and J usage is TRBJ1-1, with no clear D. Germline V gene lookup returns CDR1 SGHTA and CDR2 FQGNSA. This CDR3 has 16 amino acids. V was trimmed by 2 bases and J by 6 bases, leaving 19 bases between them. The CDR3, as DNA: TGTGCCAGCAGCTTAAGTGCAGCCCCCGGATCCCCTGAAGCTTTCTTT. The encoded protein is CASSLSAAPGSPEAFF. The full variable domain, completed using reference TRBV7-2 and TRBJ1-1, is GAGVSQSPSNKVTEKGKDVELRCDPISGHTALYWYRQSLGQGLEFLIYFQGNSAPDKSGLPSDRFSAERTGGSVSTLTIQRTQQEDSAVYLCASSLSAAPGSPEAFFGQGTRLTVV.